This section outlines one TCR beta chain sequence together with its context. Antigen unknown. This entry belongs to a study of beta chain features in type 1 diabetes. Background on the study: Healthy donors, compared against patients, showed similar age, gender and cell yields.

Study conclusions and caveats: Moderately but significantly shorter TCRB CDR3s were found in Type 1 diabetes patients in all four CD4+ subsets.

Germline CDR1 is SGHAT and CDR2 is FQNNGV. This CDR3 spans 15 amino acids. V was cut by 5 bases and J by 1 base, with 14 bases left in between. Sorting with CD45RO/CCR7/CD25/CD127/CD95/CD27 yielded naive, central memory, regulatory and stem-like memory CD4+ cells. Each sorted population was over 98% pure. Expressed TCRB transcripts were sequenced because the isolated RNA had all been reverse transcribed beforehand. Method: immunoSEQ multiplex PCR; TCRdb's copy keeps in-frame clones and lacks some. The sample has about 340,000 clones, 13% seen once. The receptor comes from a woman younger than 35 with type 1 diabetes. This chain uses TRBV11-2 with TRBJ1-1; the D gene is possibly TRBD1 (6 bases). Specimen: naive CD4+ T cells from blood. The CDR3 protein is CASSDAKQGNTEAFF. CDR3 nucleotides: TGTGCCAGCAGCGACGCTAAACAGGGGAACACTGAAGCTTTCTTT. The entire variable domain, with the rest obtained from reference TRBV11-2 and TRBJ1-1, is as follows: EAGVAQSPRYKIIEKRQSVAFWCNPISGHATLYWYQQILGQGPKLLIQFQNNGVVDDSQLPKDRFSAERLKGVDSTLKIQPAKLEDSAVYLCASSDAKQGNTEAFFGQGTRLTVV.